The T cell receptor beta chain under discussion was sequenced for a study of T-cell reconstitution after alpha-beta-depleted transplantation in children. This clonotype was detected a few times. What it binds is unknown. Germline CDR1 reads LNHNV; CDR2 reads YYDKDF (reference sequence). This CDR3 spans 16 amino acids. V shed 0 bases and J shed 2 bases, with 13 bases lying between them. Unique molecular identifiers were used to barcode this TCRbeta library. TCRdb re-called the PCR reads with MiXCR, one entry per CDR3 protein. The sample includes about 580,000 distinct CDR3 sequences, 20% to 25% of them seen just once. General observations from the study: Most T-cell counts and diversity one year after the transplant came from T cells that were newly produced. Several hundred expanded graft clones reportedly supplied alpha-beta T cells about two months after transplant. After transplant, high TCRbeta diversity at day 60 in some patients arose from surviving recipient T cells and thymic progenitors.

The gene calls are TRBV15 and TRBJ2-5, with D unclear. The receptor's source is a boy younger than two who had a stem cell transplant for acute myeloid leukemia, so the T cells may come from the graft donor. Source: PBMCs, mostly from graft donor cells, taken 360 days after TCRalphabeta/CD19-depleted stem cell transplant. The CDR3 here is CATSREDKTAQETQYF. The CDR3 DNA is TGTGCCACCAGCAGAGAAGATAAAACAGCACAAGAGACCCAGTACTTC.